This paragraph reports one TCR beta chain. The antigen is not known. The sample comes from a study of cytomegalovirus exposure and HLA in healthy donors. The study's findings and limits: The authors enumerated 164 TCR beta chains as linked to cytomegalovirus. Most CMV-associated TCR beta chains were later found to appear HLA-restricted. In a later analysis, donors in an Asian-associated ancestry cluster reportedly had fewer N-insertions in productive TCRs than the cohort mean.

The PCR used 60 Vbeta and 13 Jbeta primers. TCRdb keeps only in-frame clones here, not all; method: immunoSEQ multiplex PCR. The sample's table shows some 34,000 clones. The ends were cut back, 5 bases at V and 0 bases at J, with 13 bases in the middle. The germline V gene has CDR1 SGHTA and CDR2 FQGNSA. The CDR3 totals 16 residues. Nominally healthy donors were sampled, though unrecorded immune exposures were likely. V gene TRBV7-2 combines with J gene TRBJ1-4; the D gene is possibly TRBD1 (6 bases). The sequenced sample consisted of PBMCs. This TCR was sampled from a man aged 40-50 years in good health and CMV-seronegative. The CDR3 loop is CASSIRQAATNEKLFF. The DNA of the CDR3 is TGTGCCAGCAGCATCCGACAGGCAGCAACTAATGAAAAACTGTTTTTT.